These 32 T cell receptor beta chains came from one sample sequenced in a study of T cell changes during pregnancy in multiple sclerosis. Generated by immunoSEQ multiplex PCR, the TCRdb table keeps only in-frame clones and is missing some. Among fewer than 85,000 clones, around 93% were seen once, and the ten largest hold 2.5%. The sequencing here drew on peripheral blood, taken in the third trimester of pregnancy. The receptors were sampled from a female donor with multiple sclerosis, enrolled in a pregnancy study.

The chain is built from TRBV19 and TRBJ2-7; a possible D gene is TRBD1 (6 bases). This CDR3 is 15 amino acids long. Germline V CDR1 and CDR2: LNHDA, SQIVND (reference sequence). V lost 5 bases and J 2 bases, leaving 16 bases between the germline ends. CDR3 sequence reads: CASSARDKGTYEQYF. In DNA form, the CDR3 reads TGTGCCAGTAGTGCCCGGGACAAGGGCACCTACGAGCAGTACTTC.

With regard to this clone: The junction differs from germline at one of its ends, possibly a read error. The chain recombines TRBV15 with TRBJ2-5; 8 nucleotides line up with TRBD2. Looked up from germline, CDR1 is LNHNV and CDR2 is YYDKDF (reference sequence). The CDR3 is made up of 19 amino acids. This CDR3 is CATSRDLGRTSPYQETQYF. The CDR3 DNA reads TGTGCCACCAGCCGAGATTTGGGCCGGACTAGCCCGTACCAAGAGACCCAGTACTTC.

This clone was seen only once. The CDR3 DNA sequence: TGTGCCAGCAGAGAGAGAACTGTAGCAGCTTTCTTT. This sequence encodes CASRERTVAAFF. This rearrangement joins TRBV2 to TRBJ1-1; D ambiguous. CDR3 length: 12 amino acids. Germline V gives CDR1 SNHLY, CDR2 FYNNEI. Trimming removed 6 bases at V and 10 bases at J, with 15 bases between.

Only one count was recorded for this clone. V and J are TRBV6-1 and TRBJ2-2; possibly TRBD1 for D (6 bases). CDR3 size: 14 residues. The V gene lost 3 bases and the J gene lost 7 bases, with 12 bases spanning the gap. Per the germline V gene, CDR1 is MNHNS and CDR2 is SASEGT. CDR3 loop: CASSDRQVVGELFF. The CDR3 coding sequence is TGTGCCAGCAGTGACCGACAGGTCGTCGGGGAGCTGTTTTTT.

The genes are TRBV18 and TRBJ2-2; the match to TRBD1 covers 8 bases. This CDR3 contains 15 residues. The germline CDR1 and CDR2 sequences are KGHSH and LQKENI. V lost 2 bases to trimming and J lost 4 bases; unmatched junction nucleotides: 3. The CDR3 nucleotides are TGTGCCAGCTCACCAGACAGGGGTCCCACCGGGGAGCTGTTTTTT. This codes for CASSPDRGPTGELFF.

This clone was recorded once. This chain joins TRBV9 and TRBJ2-2, with a possible D match to TRBD2 (6 bases). V gave up 0 bases and J gave up 5 bases, with 14 bases separating them. The CDR3 has 16 amino acids. Germline V gives CDR1 SGDLS, CDR2 YYNGEE. The DNA for the CDR3 is TGTGCCAGCAGCGTAGATCGGCTAGCGTGGACCGGGGAGCTGTTTTTT. As protein: CASSVDRLAWTGELFF.

The CDR3 loop is CATSGKLEATKLFF. The CDR3 DNA reads as TGTGCCACCAGCGGGAAATTGGAGGCGACGAAACTGTTTTTT. The chain has TRBV15 and TRBJ1-4; D is ambiguous. CDR1 is LNHNV and CDR2 is YYDKDF in the germline V gene (reference sequence). The CDR3 runs 14 residues. Trimming removed 5 bases from V and 11 bases from J, with 18 bases in between.

The chain uses TRBV7-8 and TRBJ1-5; D unclear. Germline V lookup: CDR1 SGHVS, CDR2 FQNEAQ. This CDR3 spans 16 amino acids. V was pared by 5 bases and J by 2 bases, with 16 bases between. DNA of the CDR3: TGTGCCAGCAGCCCCGGGCGGCGGGATGGCAATCAGCCCCAGCATTTT. Its translation: CASSPGRRDGNQPQHF.

V gene TRBV6-5 combines with J gene TRBJ1-2, with D maybe TRBD1 (5 bases). The CDR3 spans 16 residues. V lost 1 base and J lost 0, with 12 bases in between. The germline gives CDR1 MNHEY, CDR2 SVGAGI. CDR3: CASSYWRGQANYGYTF. CDR3 nucleotide sequence: TGTGCCAGCAGTTACTGGAGAGGACAAGCTAACTATGGCTACACCTTC.

The rearrangement links TRBV5-1 to TRBJ2-1; D might be TRBD1 (5 bases). CDR3 length: 14 amino acids. V lost 4 bases and J lost 5, with 13 bases in between. Germline CDR1 and CDR2: SGHRS and YFSETQ. The CDR3 region has the DNA TGCGCCAGCAGCAGAACAGGTGCAAACAATGAGCAGTTCTTC. Translation: CASSRTGANNEQFF.

The V gene is TRBV14, the J gene TRBJ1-2; D is perhaps TRBD1 (5 bases). Germline V gene sequence: CDR1 SGHDN, CDR2 FVKESK. Deletions cut 0 bases from V and 4 bases from J, with 12 bases between. The CDR3 is 15 residues long. The CDR3 loop reads CASSQDGAGLYGYTF. DNA of the CDR3: TGTGCCAGCAGCCAAGATGGGGCGGGACTCTATGGCTACACCTTC.

The chain links TRBV14 to TRBJ2-1, with D possibly matching TRBD1 (5 bases). The CDR3 runs to 15 residues. Trimming shortened V by 4 bases and J by 12 bases, and 22 bases separated the two germline ends. Germline V gene data show CDR1 as SGHDN and CDR2 as FVKESK. CDR3 nucleotide sequence: TGTGCCAGCAGCCTGCGACTTAAAGACAGAGTCGGGCAGTTCTTC. This sequence encodes CASSLRLKDRVGQFF.

The chain carries TRBV27 and TRBJ2-7; TRBD1 agrees at 8 bases. The V gene's germline CDR1 is MNHEY and CDR2 SMNVEV (reference sequence). There are 14 residues in the CDR3. Trimming removed 6 bases from V and 6 bases from J; junction bases left unmatched: 10. The DNA of the CDR3 is TGTGCCAGCAGCCCCTCCCAGGGGGCCATCGAGCAGTACTTC. The encoded protein is CASSPSQGAIEQYF.

This chain uses TRBV4-1 with TRBJ1-1; D is undetermined. Trimming took off 2 bases at V and 1 base at J, with 5 bases between the two ends. The CDR3 has 13 amino acids. Germline CDR1 is MGHRA and CDR2 is YSYEKL. CDR3 loop: CASSQTPNTEAFF. CDR3 in DNA: TGCGCCAGCAGCCAAACACCGAACACTGAAGCTTTCTTT.

This chain uses TRBV7-3 with TRBJ2-2; D is uncertain. V was clipped by 1 base and J by 6 bases, with 9 bases between them. CDR1 is SGHTA and CDR2 is FQGTGA in the germline V gene. The CDR3 spans 14 residues. The CDR3: CASSLNNLPGELFF. For the CDR3, the DNA is TGTGCCAGCAGCTTAAACAACCTCCCCGGGGAGCTGTTTTTT.

The chain is built from TRBV18 and TRBJ1-5; D is perhaps TRBD1 (6 bases). Germline lookup yields CDR1 KGHSH and CDR2 LQKENI. Trimming removed 6 bases at V and 4 bases at J, with 16 bases between. CDR3 length: 15 residues. The CDR3 coding sequence is TGTGCCAGCTCGCTCAAACAGGGTACGAATCAGCCCCAGCATTTT. Protein sequence: CASSLKQGTNQPQHF.

This sequence joins TRBV27 and TRBJ1-1; TRBD1 might be the D (5 bases). This CDR3 is 16 amino acids long. V was pared by 5 bases and J by 1 base, with 17 bases between. Germline V gene lookup returns CDR1 MNHEY and CDR2 SMNVEV (reference sequence). The DNA of the CDR3 is TGTGCCAGCAGTCGAACAGTTCAGGGTGGGAACACTGAAGCTTTCTTT. It yields the protein CASSRTVQGGNTEAFF.

This clone was seen just once. V and J are TRBV12-5 and TRBJ1-1, with D unresolved. Per the germline V gene, CDR1 is LGHNT and CDR2 is FRNRAP. The germline V and J ends were trimmed by 5 bases and 6 bases, with 25 bases remaining between them. The CDR3 runs 17 residues. CDR3 region: CASGPRLPPGETPEAFF. CDR3 nucleotide sequence: TGTGCTAGTGGTCCACGACTCCCCCCGGGTGAAACACCTGAAGCTTTCTTT.

The J gene is TRBJ2-5, the V gene TRBV6-1, with 10 bases aligning to TRBD2. The junction had 3 bases not matched to a gene; V was cut back by 6 bases and J by 5 bases. This CDR3 is 13 amino acids long. In germline, CDR1 is MNHNS, CDR2 SASEGT. CDR3 amino acids: CASRLLAGETQYF. CDR3 sequence (DNA): TGTGCCAGCAGGTTACTAGCGGGGGAGACCCAGTACTTC.

The chain links TRBV7-9 to TRBJ2-1, with a weak D call TRBD1 (6 bases). CDR1 SEHNR and CDR2 FQNEAQ come from the germline V gene (reference sequence). CDR3 length equals 13 residues. Trimming left V 5 bases short and J 6 bases short, with 11 bases between. The CDR3 bases are TGTGCCAGCAGCCCCCCGACAGGCAATGAGCAGTTCTTC. This translates into CASSPPTGNEQFF.

The rearrangement links TRBV4-1 to TRBJ1-1; D uncertain. The CDR3 loop spans 15 amino acids. In germline, CDR1 is MGHRA, CDR2 YSYEKL. Trimming cost V 0 bases and J 7 bases, with 15 bases left between them. This CDR3 reads CASSQDVSPGVEAFF. The CDR3 region has the DNA TGCGCCAGCAGCCAAGATGTTAGCCCCGGGGTTGAAGCTTTCTTT.

V is TRBV30 and J is TRBJ1-4; D is undetermined. The CDR3 consists of 15 residues. Germline CDR1 and CDR2: GTSNPN and SVGIG (reference sequence). V was clipped by 3 bases and J by 8 bases, with 19 bases between them. The CDR3 protein is CAWREGAYIREKLFF. In nucleotides, the CDR3 is TGTGCCTGGAGGGAGGGAGCCTACATACGGGAAAAACTGTTTTTT.

The chain recombines TRBV19 with TRBJ2-3; 10 nucleotides match TRBD1. Germline CDR1 is LNHDA and CDR2 is SQIVND (reference sequence). This CDR3 comprises 18 residues. V trimming: 5 bases; J trimming: 1 base; junction bases outside the gene matches: 12. In nucleotides, the CDR3 is TGTGCCAGTAGTCTTGACGGGACAGGGGAGTGGGGCACAGATACGCAGTATTTT. This translates into CASSLDGTGEWGTDTQYF.

The chain joins TRBV15 to TRBJ2-7; D is perhaps TRBD1 (6 bases). Trimming took 0 bases from V and 6 from J, leaving 21 bases between them. Germline-derived CDR1 and CDR2 are LNHNV and YYDKDF (reference sequence). The CDR3 extends over 17 amino acids. CDR3 sequence: CATSRDLATGTLGEQYF. CDR3 nucleotide sequence: TGTGCCACCAGCAGAGACCTCGCCACAGGGACATTGGGCGAGCAGTACTTC.

The chain recombines TRBV15 with TRBJ1-6, with D hard to call. The germline V gene has CDR1 LNHNV and CDR2 YYDKDF (reference sequence). V dropped 0 bases and J dropped 6 bases, with 9 bases sitting between them. The CDR3 sequence is 15 residues long. CDR3 nucleotides: TGTGCCACCAGCAGAGAGACAAGGATTAATTCACCCCTCCACTTT. Amino acids: CATSRETRINSPLHF.

The chain recombines TRBV15 with TRBJ1-2, with D perhaps matching TRBD1 (5 bases). The CDR3 is 15 residues long. Trimming removed 0 bases at V and 3 bases at J, with 11 bases between. Germline CDR1 LNHNV, CDR2 YYDKDF (reference sequence). For the CDR3, the DNA is TGTGCCACCAGCAGAGATCGCGGGGACTACTATGGCTACACCTTC. Translated: CATSRDRGDYYGYTF.

The chain couples TRBV7-9 to TRBJ2-3; D is uncertain. Trimming took off 4 bases at V and 2 bases at J, with 4 bases between the two ends. CDR1 and CDR2 (germline): SEHNR, FQNEAQ (reference sequence). CDR3 size: 12 residues. CDR3 sequence: CASSYITDTQYF. The CDR3 nucleotides read TGTGCCAGCAGCTATATCACAGATACGCAGTATTTT.

The chain combines TRBV18 with TRBJ1-1; no reliable D call. Germline V CDR1 and CDR2: KGHSH, LQKENI. Trimming shortened V by 5 bases and J by 4 bases, and 11 bases separated the two germline ends. The CDR3 is made up of 13 amino acids. The CDR3: CASSTLEATEAFF. As DNA, the CDR3 is TGTGCCAGCTCAACCCTCGAGGCCACTGAAGCTTTCTTT.

The sample holds one count of this clone. The genes are TRBV5-1 and TRBJ2-2; D is possibly TRBD1 (6 bases). Germline V lookup: CDR1 SGHRS, CDR2 YFSETQ. This CDR3 is 15 amino acids long. V dropped 0 bases and J dropped 4 bases, with 10 bases sitting between them. Here the CDR3 DNA reads TGCGCCAGCAGCTTGGCTGGGGACATCACCGGGGAGCTGTTTTTT. Translating gives CASSLAGDITGELFF.

This clone was seen only once. As DNA, the CDR3 is TGTGCCAGCAGCTCAGCATACTCCGGGGCCAACGTCCTGACTTTC. It codes for CASSSAYSGANVLTF. The chain combines TRBV7-6 with TRBJ2-6; D is unresolved. In germline, CDR1 is SGHVS, CDR2 FNYEAQ. The V end was cut by 4 bases, the J end by 4 bases, with 11 bases between. CDR3 length: 15 residues.

This clone was observed a single time. The gene calls are TRBV19 and TRBJ2-7, with 8 bases matching TRBD2. The CDR3 has 15 amino acids. The germline V gene encodes CDR1 LNHDA and CDR2 SQIVND (reference sequence). Losses at the gene ends were 7 bases for V and 3 bases for J; bases not matched to a gene: 11. The CDR3 coding sequence is TGTGCCAGTATGACCTCGGGGGGGGGCCTCTACGAGCAGTACTTC. Its translation: CASMTSGGGLYEQYF.

The chain has TRBV2 and TRBJ1-1; the match to TRBD1 covers 10 bases. There are 12 residues in the CDR3. V lost 9 bases and J lost 5; bases outside the gene matches: 3. Germline lookup yields CDR1 SNHLY and CDR2 FYNNEI. CDR3 sequence reads: CARDRGLTEAFF. The CDR3 DNA follows: TGTGCCAGGGACAGGGGGTTGACTGAAGCTTTCTTT. Supplemented by reference TRBV2 and TRBJ1-1, the full variable domain reads EPEVTQTPSHQVTQMGQEVILRCVPISNHLYFYWYRQILGQKVEFLVSFYNNEISEKSEIFDDQFSVERPDGSNFTLKIRSTKLEDSAMYFCARDRGLTEAFFGQGTRLTVV.